Sequencing of this T cell receptor beta chain was carried out in a study of identical twins. Germline-derived CDR1 and CDR2 are ENHRY and SYGVKD. There are 13 residues in the CDR3. The germline V and J ends were trimmed by 7 bases and 5 bases, with 13 bases remaining between them. One entry per CDR3 protein results from TCRdb running MiXCR on the 5' RACE reads. The sample has more than 400,000 distinct CDR3 sequences; approximately 16% are singletons. The same data also went into a second study, on yellow fever vaccine responses in identical twins.

This receptor was identified in a woman aged 18-29 years in good health. This chain links TRBV10-3 with TRBJ2-3; no clear D. The sequenced sample consisted of CD4+ T cells sorted from blood. The CDR3 DNA follows: TGTGCCATCAATTCGCTAGAGATAGATACGCAGTATTTT. Its translation: CAINSLEIDTQYF.